Sequencing of this T cell receptor (beta chain) was carried out in a study of shared clonotypes between healthy human individuals. In the study overall: A couple of women and three men aged 18 to 49 made up the donors.

Trimming cost V 7 bases and J 9 bases; bases outside gene matches: 12. Per germline, CDR1 MGHRA and CDR2 YSYEKL. The CDR3 contains 16 residues. Researchers ran the assay at a deep level. Per the authors' pipeline: Junction-only sequences produced by ImmunoSEQ had no quality scores, so filtering differed. Clones were read by immunoSEQ multiplex PCR, and TCRdb kept only the in-frame ones, dropping some. V, J and clone size were drawn from that table, and D and trimming were deduced from the DNA. The table has about 490,000 clones, 70% to 85% seen once. The source is a woman between 40 and 50 years old in good health. Some clones in this sample may be carry-over from other donors' samples. The rearrangement links TRBV4-1 to TRBJ2-1, with TRBD2 matching over 13 bases. Source material: PBMCs. The CDR3 sequence: CASKIDTSGRASEQFF. The CDR3 bases are TGCGCCAGCAAAATAGATACTAGCGGGAGGGCCAGTGAGCAGTTCTTC.